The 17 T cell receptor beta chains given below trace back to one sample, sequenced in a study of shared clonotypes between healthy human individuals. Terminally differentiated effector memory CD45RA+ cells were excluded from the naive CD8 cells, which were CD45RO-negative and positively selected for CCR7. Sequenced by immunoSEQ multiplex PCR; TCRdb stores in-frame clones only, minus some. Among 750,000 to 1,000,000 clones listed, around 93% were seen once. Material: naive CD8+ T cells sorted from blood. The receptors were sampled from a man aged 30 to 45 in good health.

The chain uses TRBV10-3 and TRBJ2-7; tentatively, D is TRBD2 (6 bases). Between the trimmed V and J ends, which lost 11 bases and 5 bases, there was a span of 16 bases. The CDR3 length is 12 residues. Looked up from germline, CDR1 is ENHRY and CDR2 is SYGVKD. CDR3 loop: CASTGVNDEQYF. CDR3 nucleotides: TGTGCCTCGACGGGGGTAAACGACGAGCAGTACTTC.

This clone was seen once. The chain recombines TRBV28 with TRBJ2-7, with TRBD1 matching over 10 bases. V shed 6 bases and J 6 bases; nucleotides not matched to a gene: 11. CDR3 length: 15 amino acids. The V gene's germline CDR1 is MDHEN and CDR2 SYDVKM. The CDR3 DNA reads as TGTGCCAGCAGATCTAGACAGGGGGCAACTTTCGAGCAGTACTTC. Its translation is CASRSRQGATFEQYF.

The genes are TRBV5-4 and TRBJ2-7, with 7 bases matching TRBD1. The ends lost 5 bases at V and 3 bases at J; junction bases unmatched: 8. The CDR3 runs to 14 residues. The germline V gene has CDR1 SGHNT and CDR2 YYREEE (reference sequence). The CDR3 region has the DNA TGTGCCAGCAGAATGACAGGGTACGACTACGAGCAGTACTTC. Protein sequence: CASRMTGYDYEQYF.

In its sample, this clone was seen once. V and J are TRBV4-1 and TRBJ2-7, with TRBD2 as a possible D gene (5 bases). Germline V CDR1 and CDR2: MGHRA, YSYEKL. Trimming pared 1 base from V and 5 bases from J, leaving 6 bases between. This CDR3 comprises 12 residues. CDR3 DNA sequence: TGCGCCAGCAGCCAAGTAGCGAACGAGCAGTACTTC. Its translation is CASSQVANEQYF.

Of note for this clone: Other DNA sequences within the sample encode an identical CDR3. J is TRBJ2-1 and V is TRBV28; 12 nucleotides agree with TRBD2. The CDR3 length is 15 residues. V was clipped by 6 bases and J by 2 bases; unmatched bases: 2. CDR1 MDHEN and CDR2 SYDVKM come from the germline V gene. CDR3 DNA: TGTGCCAGCAGCCTAGCGGGAGGGCCCTACAATGAGCAGTTCTTC. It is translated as CASSLAGGPYNEQFF.

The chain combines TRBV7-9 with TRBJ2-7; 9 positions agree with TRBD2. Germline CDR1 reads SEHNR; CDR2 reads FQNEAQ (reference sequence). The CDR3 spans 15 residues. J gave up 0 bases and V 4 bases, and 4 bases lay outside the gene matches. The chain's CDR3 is CASSWSGGSSYEQYF. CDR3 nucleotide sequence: TGTGCCAGCAGCTGGAGCGGGGGGAGCTCCTACGAGCAGTACTTC. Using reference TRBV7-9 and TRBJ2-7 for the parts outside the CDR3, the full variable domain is DTGVSQNPRHKITKRGQNVTFRCDPISEHNRLYWYRQTLGQGPEFLTYFQNEAQLEKSRLLSDRFSAERPKGSFSTLEIQRTEQGDSAMYLCASSWSGGSSYEQYFGPGTRLTVT.

The CDR3, as DNA: TGTGCCATCAGTGAACTAGCGGGAGCCCAGGGGTACAATGAGCAGTTCTTC. It yields the protein CAISELAGAQGYNEQFF. V and J are TRBV10-3 and TRBJ2-1; TRBD2 matches at 11 bases. V shed 3 bases and J 4 bases; nucleotides not matched to a gene: 8. This CDR3 comprises 17 residues. Germline V lookup: CDR1 ENHRY, CDR2 SYGVKD.

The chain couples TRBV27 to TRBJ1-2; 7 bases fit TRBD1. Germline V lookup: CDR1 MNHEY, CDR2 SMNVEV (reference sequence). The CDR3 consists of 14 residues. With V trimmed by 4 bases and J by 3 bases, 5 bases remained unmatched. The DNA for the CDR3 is TGTGCCAGCAGTTCAAACAGGGGATACTATGGCTACACCTTC. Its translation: CASSSNRGYYGYTF.

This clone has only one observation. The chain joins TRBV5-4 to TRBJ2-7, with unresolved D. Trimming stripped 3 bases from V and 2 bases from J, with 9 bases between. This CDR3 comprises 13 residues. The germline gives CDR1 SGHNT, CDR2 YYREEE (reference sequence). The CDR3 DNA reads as TGTGCCAGCAGCTCCGGAATTACCTACGAGCAGTACTTC. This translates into CASSSGITYEQYF.

The chain's CDR3 is CASSLIAQGIASYNEQFF. In nucleotides, the CDR3 is TGTGCCAGCAGCTTAATAGCTCAGGGGATAGCCTCCTACAATGAGCAGTTCTTC. The gene calls are TRBV7-7 and TRBJ2-1; a weak D match, TRBD1 (6 bases). This CDR3 is 18 amino acids long. CDR1 SSHAT and CDR2 FNYEAQ come from the germline V gene (reference sequence). V was shortened by 2 bases and J by 0 bases, with 17 bases between the two germline ends.

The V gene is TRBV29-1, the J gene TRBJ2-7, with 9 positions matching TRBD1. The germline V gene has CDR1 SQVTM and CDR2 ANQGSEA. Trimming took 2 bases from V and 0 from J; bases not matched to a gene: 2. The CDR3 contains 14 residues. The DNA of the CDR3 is TGCAGCGTTGAACCGGGACAGGGCTCCTACGAGCAGTACTTC. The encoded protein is CSVEPGQGSYEQYF.

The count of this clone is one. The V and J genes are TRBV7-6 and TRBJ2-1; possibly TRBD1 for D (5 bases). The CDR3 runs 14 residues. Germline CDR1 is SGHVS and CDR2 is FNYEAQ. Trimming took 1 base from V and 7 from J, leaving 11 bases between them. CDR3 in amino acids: CASSLGGQYNEQFF. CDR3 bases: TGTGCCAGCAGCTTAGGAGGACAATATAATGAGCAGTTCTTC.

The CDR3 loop is CASRTGVQETQYF. The DNA of the CDR3 is TGTGCCAGCAGAACAGGAGTTCAAGAGACCCAGTACTTC. The chain carries TRBV11-2 and TRBJ2-5; D is possibly TRBD1 (5 bases). With 6 bases removed from V and 2 bases from J, the gap between germline ends came to 10 bases. CDR1 SGHAT and CDR2 FQNNGV come from the germline V gene. CDR3 length equals 13 residues. Full variable domain (outside the CDR3, taken from reference TRBV11-2 and TRBJ2-5): EAGVAQSPRYKIIEKRQSVAFWCNPISGHATLYWYQQILGQGPKLLIQFQNNGVVDDSQLPKDRFSAERLKGVDSTLKIQPAKLEDSAVYLCASRTGVQETQYFGPGTRLLVL.

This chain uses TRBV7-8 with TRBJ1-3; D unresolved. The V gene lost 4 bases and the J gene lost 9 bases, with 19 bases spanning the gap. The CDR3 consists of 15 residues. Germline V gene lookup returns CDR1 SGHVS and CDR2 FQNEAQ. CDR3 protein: CASSSNSVASTTIYF. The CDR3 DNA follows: TGTGCCAGCAGCTCCAATTCAGTAGCTTCGACCACCATATATTTT. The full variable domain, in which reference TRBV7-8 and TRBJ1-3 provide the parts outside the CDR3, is GAGVSQSPRYKVAKRGQDVALRCDPISGHVSLFWYQQALGQGPEFLTYFQNEAQLDKSGLPSDRFFAERPEGSVSTLKIQRTQQEDSAVYLCASSSNSVASTTIYFGEGSWLTVV.

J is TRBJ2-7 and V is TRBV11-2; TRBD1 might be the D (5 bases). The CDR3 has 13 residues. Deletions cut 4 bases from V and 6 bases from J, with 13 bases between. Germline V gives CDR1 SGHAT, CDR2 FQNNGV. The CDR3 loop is CASSSLKGFEQYF. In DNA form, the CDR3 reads TGTGCCAGCAGCTCGCTCAAGGGGTTCGAGCAGTACTTC.

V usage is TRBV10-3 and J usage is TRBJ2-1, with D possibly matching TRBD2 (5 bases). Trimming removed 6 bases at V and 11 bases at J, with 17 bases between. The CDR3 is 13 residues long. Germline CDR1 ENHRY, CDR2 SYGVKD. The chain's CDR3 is CAISDGLDEKQFF. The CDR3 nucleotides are TGTGCCATCAGCGACGGACTCGACGAGAAGCAGTTCTTC.

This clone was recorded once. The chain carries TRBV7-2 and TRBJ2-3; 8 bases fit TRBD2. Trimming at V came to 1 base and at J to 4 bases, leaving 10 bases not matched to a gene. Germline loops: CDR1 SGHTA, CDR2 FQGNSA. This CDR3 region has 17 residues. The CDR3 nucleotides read TGTGCCAGCAGCTTAGAAACAGCGGGAGACCTCGCAGATACGCAGTATTTT. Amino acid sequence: CASSLETAGDLADTQYF.